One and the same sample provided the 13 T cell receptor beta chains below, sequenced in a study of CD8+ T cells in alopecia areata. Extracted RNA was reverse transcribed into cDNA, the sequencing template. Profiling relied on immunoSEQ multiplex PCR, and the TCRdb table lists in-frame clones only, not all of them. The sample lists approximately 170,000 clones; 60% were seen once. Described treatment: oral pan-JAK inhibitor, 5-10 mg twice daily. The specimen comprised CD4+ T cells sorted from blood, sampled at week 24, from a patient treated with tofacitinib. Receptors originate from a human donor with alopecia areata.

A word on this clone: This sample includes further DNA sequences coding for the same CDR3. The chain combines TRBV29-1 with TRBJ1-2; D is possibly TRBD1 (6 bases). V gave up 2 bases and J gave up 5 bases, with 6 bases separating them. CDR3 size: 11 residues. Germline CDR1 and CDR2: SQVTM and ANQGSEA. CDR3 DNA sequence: TGCAGCGTTGAAAGGGGGTATGGCTACACCTTC. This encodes CSVERGYGYTF.

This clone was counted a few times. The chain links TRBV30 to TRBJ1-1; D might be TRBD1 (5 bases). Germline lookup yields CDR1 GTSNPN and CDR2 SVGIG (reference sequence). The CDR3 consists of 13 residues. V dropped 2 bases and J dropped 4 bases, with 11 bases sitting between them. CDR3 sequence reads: CAWSTSGRTEAFF. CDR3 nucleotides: TGTGCCTGGAGTACATCAGGGCGCACTGAAGCTTTCTTT. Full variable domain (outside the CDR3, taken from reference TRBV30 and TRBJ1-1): SQTIHQWPATLVQPVGSPLSLECTVEGTSNPNLYWYRQAAGRGLQLLFYSVGIGQISSEVPQNLSASRPQDRQFILSSKKLLLSDSGFYLCAWSTSGRTEAFFGQGTRLTVV.

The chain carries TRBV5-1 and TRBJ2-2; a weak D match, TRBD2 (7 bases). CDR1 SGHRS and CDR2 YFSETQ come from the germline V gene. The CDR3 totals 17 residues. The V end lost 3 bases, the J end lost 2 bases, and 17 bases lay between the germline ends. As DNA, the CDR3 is TGCGCCAGCAGCTCCCAAAGGGGGGGATCCAACACCGGGGAGCTGTTTTTT. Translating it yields CASSSQRGGSNTGELFF. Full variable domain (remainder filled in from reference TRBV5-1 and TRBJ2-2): KAGVTQTPRYLIKTRGQQVTLSCSPISGHRSVSWYQQTPGQGLQFLFEYFSETQRNKGNFPGRFSGRQFSNSRSEMNVSTLELGDSALYLCASSSQRGGSNTGELFFGEGSRLTVL.

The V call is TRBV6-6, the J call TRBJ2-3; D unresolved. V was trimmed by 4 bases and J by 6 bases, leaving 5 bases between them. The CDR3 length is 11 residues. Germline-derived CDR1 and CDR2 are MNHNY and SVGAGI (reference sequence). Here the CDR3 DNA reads TGTGCCAGCAGTTCGGAGGATACGCAGTATTTT. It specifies CASSSEDTQYF.

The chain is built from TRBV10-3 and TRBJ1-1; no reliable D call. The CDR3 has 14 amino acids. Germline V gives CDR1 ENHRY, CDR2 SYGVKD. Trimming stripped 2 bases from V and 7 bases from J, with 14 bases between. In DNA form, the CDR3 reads TGTGCCATCAGTGAGCCCCCCCGGCATAATGAAGCTTTCTTT. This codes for CAISEPPRHNEAFF.

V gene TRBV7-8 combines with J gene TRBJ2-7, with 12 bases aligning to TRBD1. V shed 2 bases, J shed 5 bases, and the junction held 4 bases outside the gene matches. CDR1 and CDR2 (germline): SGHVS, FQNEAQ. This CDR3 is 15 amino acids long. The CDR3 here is CASSLRDRGLNEQYF. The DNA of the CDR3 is TGTGCCAGCAGCTTAAGGGACAGGGGGCTGAACGAGCAGTACTTC. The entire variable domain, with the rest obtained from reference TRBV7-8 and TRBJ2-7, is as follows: GAGVSQSPRYKVAKRGQDVALRCDPISGHVSLFWYQQALGQGPEFLTYFQNEAQLDKSGLPSDRFFAERPEGSVSTLKIQRTQQEDSAVYLCASSLRDRGLNEQYFGPGTRLTVT.

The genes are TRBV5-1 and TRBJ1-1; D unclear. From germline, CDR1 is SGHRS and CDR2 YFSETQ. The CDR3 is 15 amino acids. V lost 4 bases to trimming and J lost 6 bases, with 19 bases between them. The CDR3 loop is CASSNPLSRVPEAFF. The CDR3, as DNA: TGCGCCAGCAGCAACCCTCTGAGCCGGGTCCCTGAAGCTTTCTTT. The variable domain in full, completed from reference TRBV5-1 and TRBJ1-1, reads KAGVTQTPRYLIKTRGQQVTLSCSPISGHRSVSWYQQTPGQGLQFLFEYFSETQRNKGNFPGRFSGRQFSNSRSEMNVSTLELGDSALYLCASSNPLSRVPEAFFGQGTRLTVV.

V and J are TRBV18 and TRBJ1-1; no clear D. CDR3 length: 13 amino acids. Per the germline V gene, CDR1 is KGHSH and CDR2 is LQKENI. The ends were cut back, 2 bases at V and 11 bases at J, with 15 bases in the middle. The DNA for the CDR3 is TGTGCCAGCTCACCAGTAGGAGCTCACCTGGCTTTCTTT. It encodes CASSPVGAHLAFF.

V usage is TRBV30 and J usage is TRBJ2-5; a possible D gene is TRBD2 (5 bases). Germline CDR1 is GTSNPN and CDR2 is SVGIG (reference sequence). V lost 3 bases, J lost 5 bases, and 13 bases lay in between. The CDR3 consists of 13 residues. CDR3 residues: CAWRVGSVETQYF. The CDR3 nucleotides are TGTGCCTGGAGGGTGGGGAGTGTGGAGACCCAGTACTTC.

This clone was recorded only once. CDR3 nucleotides: TGTGCCAGCAGACCTGAGGGACTGTTGGGTGGCTACACCTTC. Translating gives CASRPEGLLGGYTF. The chain recombines TRBV4-2 with TRBJ1-2, with a weak D call TRBD1 (5 bases). The CDR3 loop spans 14 amino acids. Trimming shortened V by 6 bases and J by 7 bases, and 18 bases separated the two germline ends. Germline assignment: CDR1 LGHNA and CDR2 YNFKEQ.

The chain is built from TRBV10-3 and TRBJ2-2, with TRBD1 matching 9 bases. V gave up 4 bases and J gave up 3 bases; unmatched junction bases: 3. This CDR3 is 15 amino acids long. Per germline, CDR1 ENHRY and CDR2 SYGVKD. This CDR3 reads CAISVGTGHTGELFF. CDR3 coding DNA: TGTGCCATCAGTGTCGGGACAGGGCACACCGGGGAGCTGTTTTTT.

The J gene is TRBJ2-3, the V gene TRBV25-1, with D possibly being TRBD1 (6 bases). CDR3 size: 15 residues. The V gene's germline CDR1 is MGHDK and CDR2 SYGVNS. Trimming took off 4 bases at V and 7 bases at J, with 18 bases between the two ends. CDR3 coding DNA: TGTGCCAGCAGTGGTTTCGGACAGCGCCGAAATACGCAGTATTTT. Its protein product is CASSGFGQRRNTQYF.

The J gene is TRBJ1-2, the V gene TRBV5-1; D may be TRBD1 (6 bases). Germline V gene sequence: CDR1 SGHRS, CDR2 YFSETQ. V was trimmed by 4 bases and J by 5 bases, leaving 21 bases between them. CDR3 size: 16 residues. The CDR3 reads CASSPKAPDRLYGYTF. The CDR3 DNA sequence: TGCGCCAGCAGCCCCAAGGCCCCGGACAGACTATATGGCTACACCTTC.